This TCR beta chain was obtained from a study of blood T cell repertoires in COVID-19. Study-wide context: Material from acute and convalescent COVID-19 was sourced from the United States, Italy and Spain. T cells, B-cell-depleted T cells, or PBMCs supplied cDNA or gDNA.

The CDR3 length is 18 residues. V was cut by 0 bases and J by 3 bases, with 15 bases left in between. Germline-derived CDR1 and CDR2 are LGHDT and YNNKEL (reference sequence). Seattle patients were enrolled while actively infected and followed longitudinally. Libraries were prepared by immunoSEQ multiplex PCR; TCRdb keeps only in-frame clonotypes and omits some of them. This sample carries 210,000 or so clones, about 83% of them seen once, and the ten largest clones take about 1.3%. The chain recombines TRBV3-1 (or the pseudogene TRBV3-2) with TRBJ1-6; D gene unclear. Sequencing used peripheral blood. The TCR was taken from a woman in her 30s with COVID-19, enrolled during active disease. The CDR3: CASSQDRRKAGYNSPLHF. In DNA form, the CDR3 reads TGTGCCAGCAGCCAAGATCGGAGGAAGGCCGGCTATAATTCACCCCTCCACTTT.